The sequence of this TCR beta chain was determined in a study of TIL therapy for anti-PD-1-resistant metastatic lung cancer. As for time point: pre-treatment sample, taken before nivolumab and TIL therapy. Tumor tissue came from excised metastases, mostly pleural nodules or supraclavicular lymph nodes. Sequencing used immunoSEQ v3. Clones were sequenced by immunoSEQ multiplex PCR, and TCRdb holds only the in-frame ones, with some missing. The data contain tens of thousands of clones, 65% to 80% of them singletons. Germline CDR1 is SQVTM and CDR2 is ANQGSEA. The length of the CDR3 is 11 residues. V was trimmed by 5 bases and J by 7 bases, leaving 11 bases between them.

The V gene is TRBV29-1, the J gene TRBJ1-1, with D perhaps TRBD1 (5 bases). This clonotype originated in a person between 30 and 80 years old with non-small cell lung cancer. The sequencing here drew on tumor tissue, taken at baseline. The DNA for the CDR3 is TGCAGCGTTAGGGGCTTCGATGAAGCTTTCTTT. Amino acids: CSVRGFDEAFF.